Each of the 27 T cell receptor beta chains below was sequenced from the same sample in a study of patients and donors after allogeneic stem cell transplantation. TCRdb re-derived calls from the RT-PCR reads in MiXCR, one entry per CDR3 protein. The sample lists hundreds of thousands of distinct CDR3 sequences, approximately 16% seen once, with 7.2% in the top ten. Sequenced: blood, either unsorted or a sorted T cell fraction (not recorded which). Receptors originate from a human donor who was either an allogeneic HSCT recipient or a stem cell or donor lymphocyte infusion donor (not recorded which). It is not recorded whose cells these are; they may come from a transplant donor.

This clonotype has at least ten counts. The V and J genes are TRBV7-9 and TRBJ2-5, with D perhaps assigned TRBD1 or TRBD2 (5 bases each). The CDR3 extends over 17 amino acids. Germline V lookup: CDR1 SEHNR, CDR2 FQNEAQ (reference sequence). V lost 3 bases and J lost 4, with 21 bases in between. The CDR3 DNA reads TGTGCCAGCAGCTTCCCGACCCCAGCCTCGAGGGGAGAGACCCAGTACTTC. It codes for CASSFPTPASRGETQYF. Full variable domain (remainder filled in from reference TRBV7-9 and TRBJ2-5): DTGVSQNPRHKITKRGQNVTFRCDPISEHNRLYWYRQTLGQGPEFLTYFQNEAQLEKSRLLSDRFSAERPKGSFSTLEIQRTEQGDSAMYLCASSFPTPASRGETQYFGPGTRLLVL.

This chain uses TRBV7-2 with TRBJ2-7, with a tentative D call TRBD2 (7 bases). Germline CDR1 and CDR2: SGHTA and FQGNSA. The V and J ends lost 2 bases and 2 bases respectively, with 13 bases between them. This CDR3 contains 15 residues. The CDR3 spells CASSLTLGGAYEQYF. The CDR3 DNA sequence: TGTGCCAGCAGCTTAACGTTAGGGGGGGCCTACGAGCAGTACTTC.

This chain connects TRBV27 to TRBJ1-3; a weak D match, TRBD1 (6 bases). CDR1 MNHEY and CDR2 SMNVEV come from the germline V gene (reference sequence). Trimming pared 6 bases from V and 3 bases from J, leaving 15 bases between. The CDR3 sequence is 15 residues long. The CDR3 nucleotides are TGTGCCAGCAGAGGGCTTGCAGGGGATGGAAACACCATATATTTT. Translating it yields CASRGLAGDGNTIYF.

The chain couples TRBV30 to TRBJ2-7; no clear D gene. This CDR3 comprises 11 residues. Germline V CDR1 and CDR2: GTSNPN, SVGIG (reference sequence). The germline V and J ends were trimmed by 4 bases and 2 bases, with 6 bases remaining between them. The CDR3 region is CAWKSAYEQYF. For the CDR3, the DNA is TGTGCCTGGAAATCGGCCTACGAGCAGTACTTC.

The rearrangement links TRBV5-1 to TRBJ2-2; 8 bases align to TRBD2. Germline V gene sequence: CDR1 SGHRS, CDR2 YFSETQ. This CDR3 is built from 15 residues. V trimming: 1 base; J trimming: 7 bases; junction bases outside the gene matches: 6. The CDR3, as DNA: TGCGCCAGCAGCTTGTCGAGTAGCGGGAACGGGGAGCTGTTTTTT. Its translation is CASSLSSSGNGELFF.

The chain employs TRBV9 and TRBJ1-6, with a possible D match to TRBD1 (6 bases). Germline CDR1 is SGDLS and CDR2 is YYNGEE. This CDR3 spans 16 amino acids. Trimming stripped 3 bases from V and 10 bases from J, with 20 bases between. CDR3 nucleotide sequence: TGTGCCAGCAGCGCGAGAAAGGGGGGGGCTGGATCACCCCTCCACTTT. Its translation: CASSARKGGAGSPLHF.

In this sample, this clonotype turned up many times. CDR3 nucleotides: TGTGCCACCAGTGATTTCAAGTCGACGAGGGGCTACACCTTC. Translating gives CATSDFKSTRGYTF. V usage is TRBV24-1 and J usage is TRBJ1-2; D call uncertain. Germline V gives CDR1 KGHDR, CDR2 SFDVKD. The CDR3 runs to 14 residues. V shed 1 base and J shed 8 bases, with 13 bases lying between them.

This clonotype was counted between two and nine times. The rearrangement joins TRBV15 to TRBJ1-6; D is ambiguous. This CDR3 region has 14 residues. The V end lost 2 bases, the J end lost 6 bases, and 8 bases lay between the germline ends. Germline V gene data show CDR1 as LNHNV and CDR2 as YYDKDF (reference sequence). CDR3 nucleotides: TGTGCCACCAGCAGACAGGTTTCTAATTCACCCCTCCACTTT. This translates into CATSRQVSNSPLHF.

There are a few counts of this clonotype. This chain uses TRBV9 with TRBJ2-3, with 13 positions matching TRBD2. This CDR3 comprises 16 residues. V was pared by 3 bases and J by 3 bases, with 4 bases of the junction left unmatched. Germline V lookup: CDR1 SGDLS, CDR2 YYNGEE. CDR3 coding DNA: TGTGCCAGCAGCGCCCAACTAGCGGGAGGGACAGATACGCAGTATTTT. It encodes CASSAQLAGGTDTQYF.

This clonotype was seen a few times. This chain connects TRBV15 to TRBJ2-7; the match to TRBD2 covers 9 bases. The CDR3 has 14 residues. Germline assignment: CDR1 LNHNV and CDR2 YYDKDF (reference sequence). V gave up 3 bases and J gave up 6 bases; unmatched junction bases: 6. The chain's CDR3 is CATSSRLAGLEQYF. DNA of the CDR3: TGTGCCACCAGCAGTCGGCTAGCGGGACTCGAGCAGTACTTC.

The chain joins TRBV3-1 to TRBJ2-1; 9 bases fit TRBD2. Trimming took 6 bases from V and 4 from J; bases not matched to a gene: 10. Per germline, CDR1 LGHDT and CDR2 YNNKEL (reference sequence). CDR3 size: 16 residues. Here the CDR3 DNA reads TGTGCCAGCAGTTCGAGCGGGAGGCTTAGGTACAATGAGCAGTTCTTC. It yields the protein CASSSSGRLRYNEQFF.

This chain connects TRBV10-1 to TRBJ2-1; 11 bases align to TRBD2. This CDR3 region has 19 residues. Germline V gene data show CDR1 as WNHNN and CDR2 as SYGVQD (reference sequence). V was clipped by 2 bases and J by 1 base; unmatched bases: 10. CDR3 nucleotide sequence: TGCGCCAGCAGTGAGGATGGGACTAGCGGACTCCGATCCTACAATGAGCAGTTCTTC. Protein: CASSEDGTSGLRSYNEQFF.

This rearrangement joins TRBV29-1 to TRBJ2-6; the D is unclear. CDR1 and CDR2 from the germline V gene are SQVTM and ANQGSEA. The CDR3 loop spans 13 amino acids. V was clipped by 7 bases and J by 2 bases, with 9 bases between them. CDR3 sequence reads: CSARETGANVLTF. The CDR3 nucleotides are TGCAGCGCCAGAGAAACTGGGGCCAACGTCCTGACTTTC. Supplemented by reference TRBV29-1 and TRBJ2-6, the full variable domain reads SAVISQKPSRDICQRGTSLTIQCQVDSQVTMMFWYRQQPGQSLTLIATANQGSEATYESGFVIDKFPISRPNLTFSTLTVSNMSPEDSSIYLCSARETGANVLTFGAGSRLTVL.

The CDR3 bases are TGTGCCAGCAGCGGAGGGGCTAGCGGGAGGAACGAGCAGTACTTC. This translates into CASSGGASGRNEQYF. J is TRBJ2-7 and V is TRBV9; 11 positions agree with TRBD2. Germline V CDR1 and CDR2: SGDLS, YYNGEE. V lost 3 bases and J lost 5; bases outside the gene matches: 7. This CDR3 comprises 15 residues.

This clonotype was recorded many times. The chain couples TRBV24-1 to TRBJ2-2; possibly TRBD2 for D (5 bases). The CDR3 is 16 residues long. V shed 1 base and J shed 5 bases, with 13 bases lying between them. Germline-derived CDR1 and CDR2 are KGHDR and SFDVKD. The CDR3 is CATSDFPGRGTGELFF. In DNA form, the CDR3 reads TGTGCCACCAGTGATTTTCCGGGCCGCGGGACCGGGGAGCTGTTTTTT.

The V gene is TRBV9, the J gene TRBJ1-3, with TRBD1 identical over 7 bases. Trimming took 0 bases from V and 0 from J; bases not matched to a gene: 3. CDR3 length: 16 amino acids. Germline assignment: CDR1 SGDLS and CDR2 YYNGEE. The CDR3 bases are TGTGCCAGCAGCGTAGGGACAGGTCCCTCTGGAAACACCATATATTTT. It is translated as CASSVGTGPSGNTIYF.

This clonotype was seen a handful of times. The chain has TRBV11-3 and TRBJ2-3, with D possibly TRBD1 on 6 matching bases. Germline CDR1 reads SGHNT; CDR2 reads YENEEA. With 0 bases removed from V and 10 bases from J, the gap between germline ends came to 14 bases. This CDR3 comprises 14 residues. As DNA, the CDR3 is TGTGCCAGCAGCTTAGATCATGGGGGCAAGGCGCAGTATTTT. Its protein is CASSLDHGGKAQYF.

In this sample, this clonotype turned up many times. The CDR3 loop is CASSRVGGEQFF. CDR3 nucleotides: TGTGCCAGCAGCAGAGTTGGTGGTGAGCAGTTCTTC. The chain has TRBV7-2 and TRBJ2-1; no clear D. Trimming took off 5 bases at V and 9 bases at J, with 11 bases between the two ends. The germline CDR1 and CDR2 sequences are SGHTA and FQGNSA. CDR3 length: 12 residues.

J is TRBJ2-2 and V is TRBV6-5; D is possibly TRBD1 (5 bases). Per the germline V gene, CDR1 is MNHEY and CDR2 is SVGAGI. The CDR3 sequence is 16 residues long. Trimming removed 1 base at V and 5 bases at J, with 14 bases between. The CDR3 DNA sequence: TGTGCCAGCAGTTACTTCCAGGGAAGGGGTACCGGGGAGCTGTTTTTT. Translation: CASSYFQGRGTGELFF.

This chain joins TRBV14 and TRBJ2-7, with D possibly TRBD1 on 6 matching bases. V was trimmed by 4 bases and J by 6 bases, leaving 22 bases between them. From germline, CDR1 is SGHDN and CDR2 FVKESK. The CDR3 runs to 16 residues. The DNA of the CDR3 is TGTGCCAGCAGCCGGCCCCGAACAGTGGGGGCGGCCGAGCAGTACTTC. It is translated as CASSRPRTVGAAEQYF.

The chain couples TRBV14 to TRBJ1-2; no clear D. The length of the CDR3 is 12 residues. The germline V gene has CDR1 SGHDN and CDR2 FVKESK. V lost 4 bases, J lost 7 bases, and 10 bases lay in between. CDR3 in amino acids: CASSPNTLGYTF. The CDR3 region has the DNA TGTGCCAGCAGCCCCAATACCCTTGGCTACACCTTC. Looking up the rest from reference TRBV14 and TRBJ1-2 gives the full variable domain: EAGVTQFPSHSVIEKGQTVTLRCDPISGHDNLYWYRRVMGKEIKFLLHFVKESKQDESGMPNNRFLAERTGGTYSTLKVQPAELEDSGVYFCASSPNTLGYTFGSGTRLTVV.

DNA for the CDR3: TGTGCCAGCAGCTCAGGTCCGGGACTCGGCTACACCTTC. This translates into CASSSGPGLGYTF. The rearrangement joins TRBV5-8 to TRBJ1-2, with D perhaps matching TRBD1 (5 bases). V lost 3 bases, J lost 8 bases, and 14 bases lay in between. This CDR3 spans 13 amino acids. Germline V gives CDR1 SGHTS, CDR2 YDEGEE.

This clonotype was seen a single time. The gene calls are TRBV19 and TRBJ2-7; 11 bases agree with TRBD2. From germline, CDR1 is LNHDA and CDR2 SQIVND (reference sequence). The CDR3 is 15 amino acids. V shed 3 bases, J shed 4 bases, and the junction held 5 bases outside the gene matches. The CDR3 DNA reads TGTGCCAGTAGTATGACGACTAGCGGGGAGTACGAGCAGTACTTC. This encodes CASSMTTSGEYEQYF.

The table lists this clonotype with a few counts. The rearrangement joins TRBV7-9 to TRBJ1-4; D gene ambiguous. Looked up from germline, CDR1 is SEHNR and CDR2 is FQNEAQ (reference sequence). The CDR3 sequence is 14 residues long. V gave up 4 bases and J gave up 7 bases, with 13 bases separating them. CDR3 sequence reads: CASSYWGRSEKLFF. In nucleotides, the CDR3 is TGTGCCAGCAGCTATTGGGGTAGGAGTGAAAAACTGTTTTTT.

This clonotype appeared a few times. The chain has TRBV7-9 and TRBJ2-1; D is undetermined. CDR3 length: 14 residues. V shed 6 bases and J shed 3 bases, with 12 bases lying between them. Germline CDR1 reads SEHNR; CDR2 reads FQNEAQ (reference sequence). CDR3 sequence reads: CASRRPTYYNEQFF. The CDR3 DNA reads as TGTGCCAGCAGGAGACCTACTTACTACAATGAGCAGTTCTTC.

The rearrangement links TRBV5-1 to TRBJ1-1; D may be TRBD1 (6 bases). Germline CDR1 SGHRS, CDR2 YFSETQ. This CDR3 spans 15 amino acids. V lost 4 bases, J lost 5 bases, and 18 bases lay in between. The CDR3 DNA reads TGCGCCAGCAGCATTCTACAGGGAACGGGGACTGAAGCTTTCTTT. Its protein product is CASSILQGTGTEAFF.

This clonotype was detected many times. This chain connects TRBV12-3 or TRBV12-4 to TRBJ1-5; maybe TRBD1 (6 bases). The CDR3 has 15 residues. The V and J ends lost 3 bases and 2 bases respectively, with 11 bases between them. CDR3 coding DNA: TGTGCCAGCAGTTTTTCGGGGGGCGGCAATCAGCCCCAGCATTTT. Its translation: CASSFSGGGNQPQHF.